Below, 4 T cell receptor beta chains from the same sample are listed, as sequenced in a study of Ad26.COV2.S vaccination and SARS-CoV-2 variants. Sequencing used immunoSEQ multiplex PCR; TCRdb keeps in-frame clones, though not all of them. The sample includes roughly 300,000 clones, 88% of them seen just once. As to treatment: roughly 18 received Ad26.COV2.S at low or high dose, single or two shots; about 5 received placebo; per-sample allocation not given. Samples came from day 63 after the first vaccine or placebo injection. This material consisted of peripheral blood, taken in a trial of Ad26.COV2.S vaccine versus placebo. These receptors originate from a person aged 18-65 years who received the Ad26.COV2.S COVID-19 vaccine or a placebo.

This chain uses TRBV5-1 with TRBJ1-1; a weak D match, TRBD1 (5 bases). Germline V gene data show CDR1 as SGHRS and CDR2 as YFSETQ. V lost 4 bases to trimming and J lost 1 base, with 8 bases between them. The length of the CDR3 is 13 residues. The chain's CDR3 is CASSRDPNTEAFF. CDR3 nucleotides: TGCGCCAGCAGCAGGGACCCGAACACTGAAGCTTTCTTT.

Many counts were recorded for this clone. The CDR3 is CASSSTPGQSTEAFF. CDR3 DNA sequence: TGTGCCAGCAGCTCAACACCGGGACAGAGCACTGAAGCTTTCTTT. This sequence joins TRBV7-3 and TRBJ1-1; 7 positions match TRBD1. Per the germline V gene, CDR1 is SGHTA and CDR2 is FQGTGA. CDR3 length: 15 residues. V shed 4 bases and J 4 bases; nucleotides not matched to a gene: 9.

The CDR3, as DNA: TGTGCCAGCAGCCAAAACGATGAGCAGTTCTTC. This translates into CASSQNDEQFF. V gene TRBV7-6 combines with J gene TRBJ2-1; D gene ambiguous. This CDR3 is built from 11 residues. V was shortened by 5 bases and J by 8 bases, with 7 bases between the two germline ends. The V gene's germline CDR1 is SGHVS and CDR2 FNYEAQ.

The CDR3 loop is CASSLTLGSQSYEQYF. The CDR3 DNA reads TGTGCCAGCAGCTTAACGTTGGGTTCTCAATCCTACGAGCAGTACTTC. This sequence joins TRBV7-3 and TRBJ2-7; D is ambiguous. With 0 bases removed from V and 1 base from J, the gap between germline ends came to 13 bases. Per germline, CDR1 SGHTA and CDR2 FQGTGA. This CDR3 comprises 16 residues. The full variable domain, rest sourced from reference TRBV7-3 and TRBJ2-7, is GAGVSQTPSNKVTEKGKYVELRCDPISGHTALYWYRQSLGQGPEFLIYFQGTGAADDSGLPNDRFFAVRPEGSVSTLKIQRTERGDSAVYLCASSLTLGSQSYEQYFGPGTRLTVT.